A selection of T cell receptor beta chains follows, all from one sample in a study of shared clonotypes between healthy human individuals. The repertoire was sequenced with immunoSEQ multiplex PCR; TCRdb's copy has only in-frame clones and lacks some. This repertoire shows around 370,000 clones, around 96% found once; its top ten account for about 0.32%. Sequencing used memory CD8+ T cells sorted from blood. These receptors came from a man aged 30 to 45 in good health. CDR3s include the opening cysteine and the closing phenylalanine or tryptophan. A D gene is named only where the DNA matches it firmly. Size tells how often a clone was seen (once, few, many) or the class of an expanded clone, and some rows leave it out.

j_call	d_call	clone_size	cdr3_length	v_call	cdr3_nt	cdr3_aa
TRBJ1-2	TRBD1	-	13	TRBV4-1	TGCGCCAGCAGCCAGGGGACAGGCTATGGCTACACCTTC	CASSQGTGYGYTF
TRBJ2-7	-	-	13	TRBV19	TGTGCCAGTAGTATGGGTGGGTCCCACGAGCAGTACTTC	CASSMGGSHEQYF
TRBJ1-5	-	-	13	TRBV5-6	TGTGCCAGCAGCTTGGGAACTTTAGGGGCCCAGCATTTT	CASSLGTLGAQHF
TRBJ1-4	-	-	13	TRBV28	TGTGCCAGCCGTCGAGCCTCAGCGGGGAAACTGTTTTTT	CASRRASAGKLFF
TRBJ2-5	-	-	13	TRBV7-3	TGTGCCAGCAGCTTAGCCCGTAAAGAGACCCAGTACTTC	CASSLARKETQYF
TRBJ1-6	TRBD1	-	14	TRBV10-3	TGTGCCATCAGGGGACAGGGGGTAGATTCACCCCTCCACTTT	CAIRGQGVDSPLHF
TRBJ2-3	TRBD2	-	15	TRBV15	TGTGCCACCAGCAGTCGTGGTAGCGGGGCGGATACGCAGTATTTT	CATSSRGSGADTQYF
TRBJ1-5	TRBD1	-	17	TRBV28	TGTGCCAGCAGTTTTATCAGGGGGCGAGTAGGTAATCAGCCCCAGCATTTT	CASSFIRGRVGNQPQHF
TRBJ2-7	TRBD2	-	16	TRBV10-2	TGCGCCAGCAGTTACCGACTAGCGGAGGTCTCCTACGAGCAGTACTTC	CASSYRLAEVSYEQYF
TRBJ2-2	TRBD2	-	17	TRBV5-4	TGTGCCAGCAGCCCGGGACTAGCGGGAGGGGTCACCGGGGAGCTGTTTTTT	CASSPGLAGGVTGELFF
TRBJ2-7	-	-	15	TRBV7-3	TGTGCCAGCAGCTTAGGCGGGGGCAAGGGCTACGAGCAGTACTTC	CASSLGGGKGYEQYF
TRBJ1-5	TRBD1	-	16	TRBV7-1	TGTGCCAGCAGCTTAGCTGCACAGGGGGGGGTTCAGCCCCAGCATTTT	CASSLAAQGGVQPQHF
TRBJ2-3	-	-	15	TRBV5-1	TGCGCCAGCAGGCTTACCCTCCAGGGGCGGGGTACGCAGTATTTT	CASRLTLQGRGTQYF
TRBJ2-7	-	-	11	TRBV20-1	TGCAGTGCTAGACACGAACGGGAGCAGTACTTC	CSARHEREQYF
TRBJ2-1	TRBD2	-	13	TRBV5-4	TGTGCCAGCAGCACCGGGACTAGCAATGAGCAGTTCTTC	CASSTGTSNEQFF
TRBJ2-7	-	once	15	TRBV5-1	TGCGCCAGCAGCTTGGTACTAGGAGGCCCCTACGAGCAGTACTTC	CASSLVLGGPYEQYF
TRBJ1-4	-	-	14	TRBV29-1	TGCAGCGTTCAGGGGCGACTTAGTAATGAAAAACTGTTTTTT	CSVQGRLSNEKLFF
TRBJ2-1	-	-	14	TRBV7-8	TGTGCCAGCAGCCACTATGAGGGCCGGAATGAGCAGTTCTTC	CASSHYEGRNEQFF
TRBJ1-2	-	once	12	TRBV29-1	TGCAGCGTTCTAGCCAGGAACTATGGCTACACCTTC	CSVLARNYGYTF
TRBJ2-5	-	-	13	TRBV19	TGTGCCAGTAGTATAGTTTGGACCCAGACCCAGTACTTC	CASSIVWTQTQYF
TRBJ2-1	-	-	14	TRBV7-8	TGTGCCAGCAGCCCGCCCGGGGCCTACAATGAGCAGTTCTTC	CASSPPGAYNEQFF
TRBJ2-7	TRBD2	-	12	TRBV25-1	TGTGCCAGCAGTGAGGGGGAGGGCGAGCAGTACTTC	CASSEGEGEQYF
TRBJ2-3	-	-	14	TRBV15	TGTGCCACCAGCACGAGATCAGGGGGGACTACGCAGTATTTT	CATSTRSGGTTQYF
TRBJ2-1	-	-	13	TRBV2	TGTGCCAGCATCAGTGAGATAGGCAATGAGCAGTTCTTC	CASISEIGNEQFF
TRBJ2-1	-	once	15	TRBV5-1	TGCGCCAGCAGCTTACGAGGGGGCTCCTACAATGAGCAGTTCTTC	CASSLRGGSYNEQFF
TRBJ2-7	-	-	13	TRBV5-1	TGCGCCAGCAGGAAAACCGAGCTCCACGAGCAGTACTTC	CASRKTELHEQYF
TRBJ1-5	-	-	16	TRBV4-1	TGCGCCAGCAGCCAAGAACAGGCCGTACGTAATCAGCCCCAGCATTTT	CASSQEQAVRNQPQHF
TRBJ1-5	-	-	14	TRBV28	TGTGCCAGTACTAGGGGATCTAGCAATCAGCCCCAGCATTTT	CASTRGSSNQPQHF
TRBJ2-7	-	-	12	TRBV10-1	TGCGCCAGCTCCTGCACCGTATGCGAGCAGTACTTC	CASSCTVCEQYF
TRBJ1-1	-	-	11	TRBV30	TGTGCCTGGAGTTCTGGGATCGTGGCTTTCTTT	CAWSSGIVAFF
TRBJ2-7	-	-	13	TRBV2	TGTGCCAGCGCCCTAGCGCGATCCTACGAGCAGTACTTC	CASALARSYEQYF
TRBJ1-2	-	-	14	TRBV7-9	TGTGCCGGCCTAGATCGGGACACCCTGATGGGCTACACCTTC	CAGLDRDTLMGYTF
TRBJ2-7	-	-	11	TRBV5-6	TGTGCCAGCAGCCACTCCTACGAGCAGTACTTC	CASSHSYEQYF
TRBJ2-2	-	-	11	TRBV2	TGTGCCAGCAGGGGGTTGGGGGAGCTGTTTTTT	CASRGLGELFF
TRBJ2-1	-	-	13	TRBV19	TGTGCCAGTAGTATTATTGCCCAGAATGAGCAGTTCTTC	CASSIIAQNEQFF
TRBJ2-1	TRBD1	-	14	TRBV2	TGTGCCAGCAGACTGGACAGGGGGCTGAATGAGCAGTTCTTC	CASRLDRGLNEQFF
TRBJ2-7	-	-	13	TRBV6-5	TGTGCCAGCAGTTTTGGGGTGAGGTACGAGCAGTACTTC	CASSFGVRYEQYF
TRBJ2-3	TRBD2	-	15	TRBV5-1	TGCGCCAGCAGCCACGGGACTAGCGGCGCAGATACGCAGTATTTT	CASSHGTSGADTQYF
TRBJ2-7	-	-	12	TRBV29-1	TGCAGCGCCGCCCGAACCTCCTACGAGCAGTACTTC	CSAARTSYEQYF
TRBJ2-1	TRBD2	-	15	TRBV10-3	TGTGCCATCAAGAGTAGCGGGAGCGAGGGCAATGAGCAGTTCTTC	CAIKSSGSEGNEQFF
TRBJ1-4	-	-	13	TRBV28	TGTGCCAGCAGTTTGGGGGCTAATGAAAAACTGTTTTTT	CASSLGANEKLFF
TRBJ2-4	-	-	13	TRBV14	TGTGCCAGCAGCCAGGGGGCCAAAAACATTCAGTACTTC	CASSQGAKNIQYF
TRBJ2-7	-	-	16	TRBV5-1	TGCGCCAGCAGCTTCACTACTGGAGGGCCGGCGTACGAGCAGTACTTC	CASSFTTGGPAYEQYF
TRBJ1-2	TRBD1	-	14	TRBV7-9	TGTGCCAGCAGCTTGACAGGGCAAGGAAATGGCTACACCTTC	CASSLTGQGNGYTF